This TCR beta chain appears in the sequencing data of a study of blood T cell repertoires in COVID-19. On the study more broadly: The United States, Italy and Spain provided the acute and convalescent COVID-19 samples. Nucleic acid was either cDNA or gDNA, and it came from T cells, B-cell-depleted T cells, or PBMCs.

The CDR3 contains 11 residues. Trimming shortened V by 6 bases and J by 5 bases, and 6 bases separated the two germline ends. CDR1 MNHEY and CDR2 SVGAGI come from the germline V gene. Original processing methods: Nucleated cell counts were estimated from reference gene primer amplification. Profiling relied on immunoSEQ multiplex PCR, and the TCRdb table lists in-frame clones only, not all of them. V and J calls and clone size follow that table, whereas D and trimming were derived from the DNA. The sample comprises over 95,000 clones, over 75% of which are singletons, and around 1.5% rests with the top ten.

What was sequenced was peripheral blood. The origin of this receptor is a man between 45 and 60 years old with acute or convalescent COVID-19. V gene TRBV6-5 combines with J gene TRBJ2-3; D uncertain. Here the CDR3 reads CASRSGDTQYF. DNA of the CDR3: TGTGCCAGCAGGTCGGGAGATACGCAGTATTTT.